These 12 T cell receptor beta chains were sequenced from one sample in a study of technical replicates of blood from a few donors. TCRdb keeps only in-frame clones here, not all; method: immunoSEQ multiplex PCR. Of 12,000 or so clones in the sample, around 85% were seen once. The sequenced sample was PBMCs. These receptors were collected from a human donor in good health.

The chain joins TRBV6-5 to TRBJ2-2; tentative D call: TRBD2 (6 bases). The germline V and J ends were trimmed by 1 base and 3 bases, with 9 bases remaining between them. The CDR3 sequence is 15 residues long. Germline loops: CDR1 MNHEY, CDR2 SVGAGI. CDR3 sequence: CASSYLGTHTGELFF. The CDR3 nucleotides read TGTGCCAGCAGTTACTTAGGGACTCACACCGGGGAGCTGTTTTTT.

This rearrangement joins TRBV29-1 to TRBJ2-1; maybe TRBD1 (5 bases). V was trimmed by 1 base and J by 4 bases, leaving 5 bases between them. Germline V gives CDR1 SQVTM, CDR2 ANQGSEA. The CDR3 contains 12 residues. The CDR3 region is CSVEGTYNEQFF. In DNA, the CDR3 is TGCAGCGTTGAAGGGACATACAATGAGCAGTTCTTC.

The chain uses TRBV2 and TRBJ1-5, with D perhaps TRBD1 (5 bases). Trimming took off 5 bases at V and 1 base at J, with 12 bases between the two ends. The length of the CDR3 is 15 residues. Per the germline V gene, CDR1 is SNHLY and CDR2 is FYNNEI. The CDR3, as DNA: TGTGCCAGCAGTAGGGGAAGGGAAAGCAATCAGCCCCAGCATTTT. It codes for CASSRGRESNQPQHF.

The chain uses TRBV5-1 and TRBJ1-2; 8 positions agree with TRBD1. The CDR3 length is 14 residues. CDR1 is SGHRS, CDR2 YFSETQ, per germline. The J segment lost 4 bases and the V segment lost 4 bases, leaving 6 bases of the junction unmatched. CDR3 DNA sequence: TGCGCCAGCAGCCCGACAGGGGATGGCTATGGCTACACCTTC. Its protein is CASSPTGDGYGYTF. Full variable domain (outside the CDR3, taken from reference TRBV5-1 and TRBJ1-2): KAGVTQTPRYLIKTRGQQVTLSCSPISGHRSVSWYQQTPGQGLQFLFEYFSETQRNKGNFPGRFSGRQFSNSRSEMNVSTLELGDSALYLCASSPTGDGYGYTFGSGTRLTVV.

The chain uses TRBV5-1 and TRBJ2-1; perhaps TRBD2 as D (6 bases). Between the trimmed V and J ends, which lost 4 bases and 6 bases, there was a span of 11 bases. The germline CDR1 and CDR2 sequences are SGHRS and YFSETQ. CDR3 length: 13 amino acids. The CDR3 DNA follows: TGCGCCAGCAGCCCGGGACTGGCCAATGAGCAGTTCTTC. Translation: CASSPGLANEQFF.

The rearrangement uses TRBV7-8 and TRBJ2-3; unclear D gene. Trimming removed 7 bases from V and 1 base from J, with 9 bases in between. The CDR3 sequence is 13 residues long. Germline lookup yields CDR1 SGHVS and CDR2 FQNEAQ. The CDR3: CASIPGGTDTQYF. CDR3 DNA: TGTGCCAGCATCCCCGGAGGCACAGATACGCAGTATTTT.

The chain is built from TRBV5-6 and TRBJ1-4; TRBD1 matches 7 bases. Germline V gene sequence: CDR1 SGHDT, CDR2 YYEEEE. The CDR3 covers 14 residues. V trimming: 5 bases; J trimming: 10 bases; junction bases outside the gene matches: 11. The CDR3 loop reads CASSFGQETAKLFF. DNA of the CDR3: TGTGCCAGCAGTTTTGGACAGGAGACGGCAAAACTGTTTTTT.

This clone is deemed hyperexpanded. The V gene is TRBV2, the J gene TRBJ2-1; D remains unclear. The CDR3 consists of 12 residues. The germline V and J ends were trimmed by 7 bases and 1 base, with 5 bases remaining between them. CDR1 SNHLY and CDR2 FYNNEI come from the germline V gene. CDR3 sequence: CASTRSYNEQFF. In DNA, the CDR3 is TGTGCCAGCACTCGGTCCTACAATGAGCAGTTCTTC.

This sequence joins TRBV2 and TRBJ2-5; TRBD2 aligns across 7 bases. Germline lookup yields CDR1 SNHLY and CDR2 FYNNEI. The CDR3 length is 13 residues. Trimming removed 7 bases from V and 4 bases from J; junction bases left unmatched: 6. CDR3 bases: TGTGCCAGCACCGGACTAGTCCGAGAGACCCAGTACTTC. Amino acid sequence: CASTGLVRETQYF.

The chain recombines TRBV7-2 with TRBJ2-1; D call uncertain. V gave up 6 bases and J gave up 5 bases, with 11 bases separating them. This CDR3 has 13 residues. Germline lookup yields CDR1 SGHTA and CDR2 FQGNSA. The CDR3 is CASSHYLNNEQFF. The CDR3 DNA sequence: TGTGCCAGCAGTCACTACCTTAACAATGAGCAGTTCTTC.

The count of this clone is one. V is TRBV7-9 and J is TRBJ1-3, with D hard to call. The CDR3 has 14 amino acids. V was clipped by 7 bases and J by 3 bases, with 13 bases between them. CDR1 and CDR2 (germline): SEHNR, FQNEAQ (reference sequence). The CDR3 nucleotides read TGTGCCAGCATAGAAACTGGAGGTGGAAACACCATATATTTT. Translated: CASIETGGGNTIYF.

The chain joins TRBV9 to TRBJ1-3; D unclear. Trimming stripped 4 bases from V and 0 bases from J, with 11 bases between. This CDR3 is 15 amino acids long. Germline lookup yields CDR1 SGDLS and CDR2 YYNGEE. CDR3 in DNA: TGTGCCAGCAGCCCCCAGATCGTCTCTGGAAACACCATATATTTT. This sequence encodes CASSPQIVSGNTIYF.